The clone carrying this TCR beta chain has a single count. The CDR3 spans 14 residues. Trimming shortened V by 0 bases and J by 5 bases, and 8 bases separated the two germline ends. The germline CDR1 and CDR2 sequences are SGDLS and YYNGEE. The data were produced by immunoSEQ multiplex PCR, yet TCRdb's version contains in-frame clones alone and is incomplete. The sample has 150,000 to 200,000 clones; approximately 80% are singletons. The sample originates from a study of blood T cell repertoires in COVID-19. Study overall: Acute and convalescent COVID-19 samples came from the United States, Italy and Spain.

Participants reported their clinical history, and cohort assignment relied on those reports. The J gene is TRBJ2-2, the V gene TRBV9; the D gene is possibly TRBD2 (5 bases). The sequenced sample was PBMCs or T cells enriched from blood (not recorded which). This receptor was obtained from a man aged 35 to 55 who had recovered from COVID-19. The CDR3 bases are TGTGCCAGCAGCGTAGATCGGGGAACCGGGGAGCTGTTTTTT. This translates into CASSVDRGTGELFF.